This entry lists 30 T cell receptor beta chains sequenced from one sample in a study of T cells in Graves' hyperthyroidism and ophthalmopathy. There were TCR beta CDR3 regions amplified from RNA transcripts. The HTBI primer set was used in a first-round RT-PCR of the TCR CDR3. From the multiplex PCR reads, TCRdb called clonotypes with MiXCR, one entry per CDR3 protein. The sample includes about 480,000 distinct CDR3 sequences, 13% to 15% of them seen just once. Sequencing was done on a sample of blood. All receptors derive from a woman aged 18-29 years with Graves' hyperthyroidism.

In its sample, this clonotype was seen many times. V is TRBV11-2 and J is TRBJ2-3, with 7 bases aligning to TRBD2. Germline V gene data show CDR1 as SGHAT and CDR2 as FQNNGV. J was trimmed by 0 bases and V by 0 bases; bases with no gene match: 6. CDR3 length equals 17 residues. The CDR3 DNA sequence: TGTGCCAGCAGCTTAGATTGGGGGGGAACTAGCACAGATACGCAGTATTTT. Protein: CASSLDWGGTSTDTQYF.

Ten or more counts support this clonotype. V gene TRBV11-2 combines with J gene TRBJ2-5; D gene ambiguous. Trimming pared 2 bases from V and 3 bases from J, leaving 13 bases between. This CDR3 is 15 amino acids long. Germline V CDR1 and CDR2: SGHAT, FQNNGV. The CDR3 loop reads CASSLWAGYEETQYF. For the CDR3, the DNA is TGTGCCAGCAGCTTATGGGCCGGGTATGAAGAGACCCAGTACTTC.

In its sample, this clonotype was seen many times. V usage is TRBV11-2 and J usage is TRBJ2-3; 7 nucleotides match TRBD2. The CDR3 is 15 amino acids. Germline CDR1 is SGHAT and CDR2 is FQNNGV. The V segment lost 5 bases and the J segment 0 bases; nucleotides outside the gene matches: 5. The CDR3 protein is CASSPPSGSTDTQYF. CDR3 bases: TGTGCCAGCAGCCCCCCTAGCGGAAGCACAGATACGCAGTATTTT.

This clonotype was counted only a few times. The CDR3: CASSQATGRLNTEAFF. CDR3 nucleotide sequence: TGCGCCAGCAGCCAGGCGACAGGGAGACTAAACACTGAAGCTTTCTTT. The chain combines TRBV4-1 with TRBJ1-1, with 7 bases lining up with TRBD1. From germline, CDR1 is MGHRA and CDR2 YSYEKL. The CDR3 extends over 16 amino acids. J was trimmed by 2 bases and V by 3 bases; bases with no gene match: 9.

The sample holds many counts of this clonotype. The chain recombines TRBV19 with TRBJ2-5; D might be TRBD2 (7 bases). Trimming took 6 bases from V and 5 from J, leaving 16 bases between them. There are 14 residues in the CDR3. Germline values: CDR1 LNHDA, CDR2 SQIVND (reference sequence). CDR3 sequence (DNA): TGTGCCAGTAGCCCTCGGGGGGCAGGGGAGACCCAGTACTTC. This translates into CASSPRGAGETQYF.

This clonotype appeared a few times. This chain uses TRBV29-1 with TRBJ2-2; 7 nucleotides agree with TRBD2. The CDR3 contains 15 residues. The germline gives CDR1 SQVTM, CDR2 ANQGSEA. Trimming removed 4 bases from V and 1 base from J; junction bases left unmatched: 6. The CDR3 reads CSVVSQRGNTGELFF. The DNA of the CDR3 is TGCAGCGTTGTAAGCCAGCGGGGGAACACCGGGGAGCTGTTTTTT.

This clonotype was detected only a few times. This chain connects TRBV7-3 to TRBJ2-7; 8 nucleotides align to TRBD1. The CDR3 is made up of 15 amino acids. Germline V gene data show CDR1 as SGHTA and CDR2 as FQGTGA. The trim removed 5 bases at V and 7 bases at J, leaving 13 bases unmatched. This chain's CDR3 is CASSAGQGGQDEQYF. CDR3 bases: TGTGCCAGCAGCGCAGGACAGGGCGGACAAGATGAGCAGTACTTC.

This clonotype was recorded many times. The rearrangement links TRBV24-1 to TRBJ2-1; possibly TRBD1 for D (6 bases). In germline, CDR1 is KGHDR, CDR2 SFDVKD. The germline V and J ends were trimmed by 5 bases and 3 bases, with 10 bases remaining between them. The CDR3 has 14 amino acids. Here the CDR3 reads CATSGGQYYNEQFF. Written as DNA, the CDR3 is TGTGCCACCAGTGGAGGACAGTACTACAATGAGCAGTTCTTC.

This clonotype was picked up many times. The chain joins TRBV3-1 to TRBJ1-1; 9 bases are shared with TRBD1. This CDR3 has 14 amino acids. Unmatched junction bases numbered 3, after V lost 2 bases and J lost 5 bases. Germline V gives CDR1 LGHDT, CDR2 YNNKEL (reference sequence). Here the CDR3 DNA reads TGTGCCAGCAGCCAATCCGGACAGGGGACTGAAGCTTTCTTT. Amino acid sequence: CASSQSGQGTEAFF.

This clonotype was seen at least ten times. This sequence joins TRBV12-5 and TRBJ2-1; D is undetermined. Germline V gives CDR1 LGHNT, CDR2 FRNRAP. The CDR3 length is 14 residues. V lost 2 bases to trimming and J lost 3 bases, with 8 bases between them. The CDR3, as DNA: TGTGCTAGTGGTTTGCTGTTAGGCTACAATGAGCAGTTCTTC. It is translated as CASGLLLGYNEQFF.

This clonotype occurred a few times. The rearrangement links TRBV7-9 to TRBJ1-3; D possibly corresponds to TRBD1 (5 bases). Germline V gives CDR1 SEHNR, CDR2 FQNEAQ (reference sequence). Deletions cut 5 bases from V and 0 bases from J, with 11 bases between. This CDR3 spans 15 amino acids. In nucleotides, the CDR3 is TGTGCCAGCAGCCCGGGGGGGGTCTCTGGAAACACCATATATTTT. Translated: CASSPGGVSGNTIYF.

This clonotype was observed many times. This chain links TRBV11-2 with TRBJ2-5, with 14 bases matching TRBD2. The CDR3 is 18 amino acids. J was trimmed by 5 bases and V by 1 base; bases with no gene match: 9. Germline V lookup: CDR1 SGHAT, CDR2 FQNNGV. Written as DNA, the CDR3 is TGTGCCAGCAGCTTAGGCCCCTCCGGGACTAGCGGGAGTGAGACCCAGTACTTC. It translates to CASSLGPSGTSGSETQYF. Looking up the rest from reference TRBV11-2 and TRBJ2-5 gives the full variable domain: EAGVAQSPRYKIIEKRQSVAFWCNPISGHATLYWYQQILGQGPKLLIQFQNNGVVDDSQLPKDRFSAERLKGVDSTLKIQPAKLEDSAVYLCASSLGPSGTSGSETQYFGPGTRLLVL.

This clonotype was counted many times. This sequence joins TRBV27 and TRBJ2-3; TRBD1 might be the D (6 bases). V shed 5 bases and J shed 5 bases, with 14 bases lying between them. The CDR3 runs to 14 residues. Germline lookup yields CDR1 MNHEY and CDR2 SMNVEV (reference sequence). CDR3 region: CASSTRTELDTQYF. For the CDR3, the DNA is TGTGCCAGCAGTACCCGGACAGAACTAGATACGCAGTATTTT.

DNA for the CDR3: TGTGCCAGCAGCTCTATCGGGAGTAGTGCAGATACGCAGTATTTT. Amino acids: CASSSIGSSADTQYF. The genes are TRBV7-8 and TRBJ2-3, with D possibly being TRBD2 (6 bases). The ends were cut back, 4 bases at V and 4 bases at J, with 15 bases in the middle. Germline-derived CDR1 and CDR2 are SGHVS and FQNEAQ. The CDR3 has 15 residues.

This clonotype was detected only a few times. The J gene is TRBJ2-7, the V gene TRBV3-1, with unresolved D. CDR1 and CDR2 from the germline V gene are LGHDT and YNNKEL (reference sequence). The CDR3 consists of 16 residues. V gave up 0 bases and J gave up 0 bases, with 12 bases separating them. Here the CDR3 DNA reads TGTGCCAGCAGCCAAGAGAGACCCTTCAGCTCCTACGAGCAGTACTTC. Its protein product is CASSQERPFSSYEQYF.

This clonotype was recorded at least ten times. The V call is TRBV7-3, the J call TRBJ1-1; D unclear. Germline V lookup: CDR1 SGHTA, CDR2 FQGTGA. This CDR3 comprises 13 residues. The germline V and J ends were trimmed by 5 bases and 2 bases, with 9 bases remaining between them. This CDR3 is CASSTYLNTEAFF. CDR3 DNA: TGTGCCAGCAGCACCTACCTAAACACTGAAGCTTTCTTT.

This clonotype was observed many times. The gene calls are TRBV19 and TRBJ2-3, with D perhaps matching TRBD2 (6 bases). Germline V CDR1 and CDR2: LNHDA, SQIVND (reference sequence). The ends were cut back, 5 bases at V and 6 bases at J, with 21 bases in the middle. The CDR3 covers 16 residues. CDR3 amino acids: CASSFGTDYSGDTQYF. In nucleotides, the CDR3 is TGTGCCAGTAGTTTCGGAACGGACTACTCGGGCGATACGCAGTATTTT.

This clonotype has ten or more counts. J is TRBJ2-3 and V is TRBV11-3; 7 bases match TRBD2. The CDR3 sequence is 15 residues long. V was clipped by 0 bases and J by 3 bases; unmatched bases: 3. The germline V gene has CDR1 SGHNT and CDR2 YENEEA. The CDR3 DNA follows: TGTGCCAGCAGCTTAGACGGGAGGAGGACAGATACGCAGTATTTT. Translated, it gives CASSLDGRRTDTQYF.

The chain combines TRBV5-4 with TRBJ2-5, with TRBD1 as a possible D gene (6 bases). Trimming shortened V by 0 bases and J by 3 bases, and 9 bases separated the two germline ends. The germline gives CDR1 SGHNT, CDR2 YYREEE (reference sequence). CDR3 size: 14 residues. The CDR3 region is CASSLDAGEETQYF. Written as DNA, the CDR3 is TGTGCCAGCAGCTTGGACGCAGGGGAAGAGACCCAGTACTTC.

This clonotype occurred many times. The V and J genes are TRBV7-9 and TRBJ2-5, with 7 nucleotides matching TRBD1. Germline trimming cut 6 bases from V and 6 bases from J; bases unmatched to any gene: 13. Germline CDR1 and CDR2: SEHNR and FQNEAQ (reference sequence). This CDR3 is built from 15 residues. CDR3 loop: CASSLPGQQVKTQYF. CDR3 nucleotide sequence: TGTGCCAGCAGTCTGCCGGGACAGCAAGTCAAGACCCAGTACTTC.

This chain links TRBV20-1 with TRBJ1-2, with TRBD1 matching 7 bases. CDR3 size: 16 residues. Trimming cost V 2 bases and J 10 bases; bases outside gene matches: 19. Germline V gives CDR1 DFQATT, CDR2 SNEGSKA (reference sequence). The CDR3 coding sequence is TGCAGTGCTAGAACCCAGGGGGGCAGGGGCGAAAAGGACTACACCTTC. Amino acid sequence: CSARTQGGRGEKDYTF.

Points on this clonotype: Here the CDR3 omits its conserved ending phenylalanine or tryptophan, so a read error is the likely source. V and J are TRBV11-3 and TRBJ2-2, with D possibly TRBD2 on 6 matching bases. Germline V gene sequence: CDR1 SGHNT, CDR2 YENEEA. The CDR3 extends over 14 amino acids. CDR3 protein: CASRPGTYTGKLFL. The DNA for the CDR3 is TGTGCCAGCAGGCCCGGGACTTACACCGGGAAGCTGTTTTTG.

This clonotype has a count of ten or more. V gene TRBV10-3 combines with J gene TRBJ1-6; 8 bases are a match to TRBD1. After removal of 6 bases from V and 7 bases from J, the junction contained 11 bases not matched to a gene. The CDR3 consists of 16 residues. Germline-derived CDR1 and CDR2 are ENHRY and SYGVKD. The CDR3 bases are TGTGCCATCAGGGATGCCCAGGGGGCTGACAATTCACCCCTCCACTTT. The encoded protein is CAIRDAQGADNSPLHF.

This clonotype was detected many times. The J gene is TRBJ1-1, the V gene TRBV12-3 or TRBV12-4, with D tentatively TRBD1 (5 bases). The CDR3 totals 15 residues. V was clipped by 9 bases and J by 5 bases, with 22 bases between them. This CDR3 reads CASAPVRLGGTEAFF. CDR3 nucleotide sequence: TGTGCCAGTGCCCCCGTCCGGCTCGGGGGGACTGAAGCTTTCTTT.

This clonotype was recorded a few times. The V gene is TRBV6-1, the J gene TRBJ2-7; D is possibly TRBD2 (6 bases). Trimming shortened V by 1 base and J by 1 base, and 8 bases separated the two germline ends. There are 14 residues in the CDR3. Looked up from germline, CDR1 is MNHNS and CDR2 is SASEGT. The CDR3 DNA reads TGTGCCAGCAGTGAAGGGGACTTATCCTACGAGCAGTACGTC. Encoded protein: CASSEGDLSYEQYV.

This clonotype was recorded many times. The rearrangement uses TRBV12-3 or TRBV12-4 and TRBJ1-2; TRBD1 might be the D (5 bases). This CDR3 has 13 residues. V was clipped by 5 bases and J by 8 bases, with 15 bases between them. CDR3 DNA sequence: TGTGCCAGCAGTCAGGGACCCGGCGGGGGCTACACCTTC. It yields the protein CASSQGPGGGYTF.

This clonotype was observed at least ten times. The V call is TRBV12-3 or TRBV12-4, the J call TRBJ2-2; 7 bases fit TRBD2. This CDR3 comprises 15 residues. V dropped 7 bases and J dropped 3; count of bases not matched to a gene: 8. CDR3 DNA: TGTGCCAGCAATCTACTAGCGTTTGACACCGGGGAGCTGTTTTTT. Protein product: CASNLLAFDTGELFF.

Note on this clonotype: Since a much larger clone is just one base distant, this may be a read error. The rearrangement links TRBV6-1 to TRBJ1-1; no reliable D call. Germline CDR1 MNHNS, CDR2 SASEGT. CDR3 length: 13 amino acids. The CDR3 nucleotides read TGTGTCAGCAGTGACCTTAGGAACACTGAAGCTTTCTTT. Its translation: CVSSDLRNTEAFF.

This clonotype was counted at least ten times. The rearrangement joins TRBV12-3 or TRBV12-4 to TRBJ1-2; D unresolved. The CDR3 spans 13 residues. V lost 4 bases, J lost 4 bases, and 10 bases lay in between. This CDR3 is CASSSGPLYGYTF. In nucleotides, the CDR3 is TGTGCCAGCAGTTCCGGGCCTCTCTATGGCTACACCTTC.

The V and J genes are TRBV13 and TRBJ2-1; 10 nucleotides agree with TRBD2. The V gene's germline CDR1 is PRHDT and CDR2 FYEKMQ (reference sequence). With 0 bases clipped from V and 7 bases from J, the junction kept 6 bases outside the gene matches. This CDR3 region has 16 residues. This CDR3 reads CASSLGSGRARNEQFF. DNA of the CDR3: TGTGCCAGCAGCTTAGGGAGCGGGAGGGCCAGAAATGAGCAGTTCTTC.